Listed here is a single T cell receptor beta chain. Its cognate antigen has yet to be identified. One base away there is no much larger clone; base qualities are not given. CD8 naive samples were obtained by positive selection for CCR7 among CD45RO-negative cells, yielding a CD45RA+CCR7+ population from which TemRA cells were excluded. Healthy HIV-negative adults with no recently reported acute infections or vaccinations were included as donors. All donors were Caucasian adults living in Nashville, Tennessee, USA. After blood collection by leukapheresis, PBMCs were isolated using Ficoll-Histopaque density gradient centrifugation and then cryopreserved in the vapor phase of liquid nitrogen. Purity and quantity of every magnetically sorted T cell population were checked by analytical flow cytometry. From each sorted fraction, genomic DNA was isolated and quantified by UV absorbance on a Nanodrop 2000c.

The sample originates from a study of shared clonotypes between healthy human individuals (dated by TCRdb to between 2020 and 2021). Some background on the complete study: The cohort comprised a couple of women and three men aged 18 to 49 years. For each donor, three plates each were used for CD4 naive and CD4 memory, two plates were used for CD8 naive, and one plate was used for CD8 memory. To increase sequencing depth and limit assay-specific biases, different laboratories used diverse techniques to prepare libraries and sequence TCR repertoires. Each donor's leukapheresis produced roughly between roughly 0.85 and 10 billion PBMCs. To estimate repertoire size and how much clonotype sharing occurs between individuals, the study deeply sequenced the blood TCR repertoires of roughly 5 healthy adults.

Using the deep immunoSEQ assay, multiplex PCR amplified TCR CDR3 regions from genomic DNA. Genomic DNA extracted from each cell subset was distributed evenly over all wells of several immunoSEQ 96-well plates, and each plate served as one replicate. Each replicate PCR for sorted subsets received around 210 ng genomic DNA, equal to about 30,000 T cell genomes. Purified libraries were measured with a Qubit 3.0 fluorometer, size-checked on a Bioanalyzer 2100, and measured again with the KAPA Library Quantification kit. A separate single-read 150-cycle Illumina NextSeq 550 flow cell was used to sequence each immunoSEQ 96-well plate. For the original study's pipeline: Because only junctional sequences without quality scores were contained in the immunoSEQ output, filtering matching that applied to full-length reads could not be performed. To assign V/J genes and CDR3, sequences were annotated against IMGT germline references using PyIR, a Python wrapper for IgBLAST v1.9. Reads with weak V/J assignments (E-value above 1e-6), missing CDR3, stop codons, out-of-frame junctions, or ambiguous translated residues were removed. V3J clonotypes were defined by identical inferred V gene, J gene, and CDR3 amino acid sequence. Percentage overlap between repertoires was calculated by dividing the number of shared unique clonotypes by the size of the smaller repertoire. RTK rarefaction, the Chao1 estimator, and Recon v2.1 estimates of unobserved clonotypes were used to assess repertoire richness. For all TCRbeta clonotypes obtained by the gDNA method from a few donors, generation probabilities were computed with OLGA. The table was pulled from immuneACCESS by TCRdb, which kept in-frame rearrangements only. Such tables lose some clones; where checked, under half of the loss comes from unresolved V genes, and the rest has no known cause. For V, J and clone size, that table is used; D and trimming come from the DNA. The table for this sample lists about 2.2 million clones; 80% to 95% of them were counted only once. Of the sample, approximately 1.6% falls within the top ten clones.

Broad study findings and their caveats: Sampling was restricted to blood, and TCR repertoires in tissue are likely to differ from TCR repertoires in blood. Higher generation probabilities were observed for clonotypes shared by all four sorted-subset donors than for non-shared clonotypes. Rarefaction of sorted-subset datasets indicated incomplete sequencing despite the large sequencing depth. The small number of donors limited the genetic and exposure-history diversity represented. Pairwise subsampling led to the expectation that sequencing depth would affect the degree of clonotype sharing among donors. Naive subsets generally had larger estimated clonotype richness than memory subsets did. Approximately 5% of naive CD4, around 3.5% of naive CD8, about 2.5% of memory CD4, and about 0.4% of memory CD8 clonotypes were shared across a handful of donors.

For this chain, trimming is 7 bases at the V end and 7 bases at the J end, and the number of junction bases without a gene match is 20. The CDR3, from cysteine to phenylalanine, totals 18 residues. Of all the DNA, just the CDR3 is kept, 54 bases in frame from base 1. For CDR1 and CDR2, the germline V gene lists SNHLY and FYNNEI. The sequence links TRBV2 to TRBJ2-4, with 9 bases matching TRBD2. Sequencing was performed on naive CD8+ T cells from PBMCs. This specimen's cell subset or site label, per the study, means: CD45RA+CCR7+. The receptor was derived from a man younger than 35 in good health. Some clones in this sample may be carry-over from other donors' samples. The DNA sequence is TGTGCCAGCACACCCCTGGACAGCTGGACTAGCGATAAGAACATTCAGTACTTC. Translated, it gives CASTPLDSWTSDKNIQYF.